The 10 T cell receptor beta chains below all came from one sample that was sequenced in a study of T cells in Graves' hyperthyroidism and ophthalmopathy. Researchers amplified the TCR beta CDR3 regions from RNA transcripts. Primed by the HTBI set, a first-round RT-PCR was run on the TCR CDR3. MiXCR was run by TCRdb on the multiplex PCR reads, yielding one entry per CDR3 protein. The sample has about 590,000 distinct CDR3 sequences; about 15% are singletons. Material: blood. Source of these receptors: a woman in her thirties with Graves' hyperthyroidism.

V is TRBV12-3 or TRBV12-4 and J is TRBJ2-7, with TRBD1 identical over 9 bases. V trimming: 5 bases; J trimming: 3 bases; junction bases outside the gene matches: 8. The CDR3 contains 15 residues. The CDR3 region has the DNA TGTGCCAGCAGTCTCCGGGACAGGGATGTCTACGAGCAGTACTTC. Amino acid sequence: CASSLRDRDVYEQYF.

The V and J genes are TRBV6-1 and TRBJ2-7, with D possibly being TRBD1 (5 bases). CDR1 and CDR2 from the germline V gene are MNHNS and SASEGT. This CDR3 has 15 residues. Trimming cost V 5 bases and J 3 bases, with 17 bases left between them. The CDR3 loop is CASSPRQITLYEQYF. The DNA for the CDR3 is TGTGCCAGCAGTCCCCGACAGATTACCCTCTACGAGCAGTACTTC.

This clonotype occurred many times. The genes are TRBV27 and TRBJ2-1; the D gene is possibly TRBD1 (5 bases). The CDR3 extends over 13 amino acids. Trimming took off 7 bases at V and 3 bases at J, with 10 bases between the two ends. Germline V gives CDR1 MNHEY, CDR2 SMNVEV (reference sequence). The CDR3 loop reads CASKDTGYNEQFF. CDR3 DNA sequence: TGTGCCAGCAAGGACACCGGCTACAATGAGCAGTTCTTC.

This clonotype was counted at least ten times. The chain is built from TRBV12-3 or TRBV12-4 and TRBJ2-1; D remains ambiguous. The CDR3 totals 13 residues. Deletions cut 6 bases from V and 0 bases from J, with 6 bases between. The CDR3 coding sequence is TGTGCCAGCAGCAAGGGCTCCTACAATGAGCAGTTCTTC. Translation: CASSKGSYNEQFF.

The rearrangement links TRBV6-2 or TRBV6-3 to TRBJ2-5; 8 bases line up with TRBD2. This CDR3 comprises 17 residues. Looked up from germline, CDR1 is MNHEY and CDR2 is SVGEGT. The trim removed 10 bases at V and 5 bases at J, leaving 21 bases unmatched. CDR3 loop: CATGLVAGGRFRETQYF. In nucleotides, the CDR3 is TGTGCCACGGGCCTGGTGGCGGGAGGCCGTTTCCGGGAGACCCAGTACTTC.

With regard to this clonotype: Sequence at one end of the junction differs from germline and may be a read error. The chain has TRBV5-1 and TRBJ2-1, with TRBD1 matching over 8 bases. Germline V lookup: CDR1 SGHRS, CDR2 YFSETQ. The CDR3 contains 15 residues. The CDR3 is CASSLGTGSCNEQFF. The CDR3 DNA is TGCGCCAGCAGCTTGGGGACAGGGTCCTGCAATGAGCAGTTCTTC.

This clonotype has at least ten counts. J is TRBJ1-3 and V is TRBV12-3 or TRBV12-4; no clear D gene. The CDR3 length is 15 residues. Trimming removed 2 bases at V and 0 bases at J, with 8 bases between. The CDR3 region is CASSLPGSSGNTIYF. CDR3 nucleotide sequence: TGTGCCAGCAGTTTACCCGGGAGCTCTGGAAACACCATATATTTT.

The J gene is TRBJ1-4, the V gene TRBV3-1; D might be TRBD1 (6 bases). V was clipped by 8 bases and J by 4 bases, with 17 bases between them. CDR1 and CDR2 (germline): LGHDT, YNNKEL (reference sequence). This CDR3 region has 15 residues. CDR3 nucleotide sequence: TGTGCCAGCGGGACTGGGGGCGTCATTAATGAAAAACTGTTTTTT. Translated: CASGTGGVINEKLFF.

This clonotype occurred many times. The rearrangement joins TRBV24-1 to TRBJ2-1; 13 nucleotides line up with TRBD2. Looked up from germline, CDR1 is KGHDR and CDR2 is SFDVKD. The CDR3 covers 17 residues. Trimming removed 4 bases from V and 9 bases from J; junction bases left unmatched: 11. The CDR3 here is CATSDTTSGRIAGEQFF. CDR3 in DNA: TGTGCCACCAGTGACACGACTAGCGGGAGGATAGCGGGTGAGCAGTTCTTC.

In its sample, this clonotype was seen many times. The chain uses TRBV6-6 and TRBJ1-5; weak D call: TRBD1 (5 bases). This CDR3 has 15 amino acids. The ends were cut back, 2 bases at V and 1 base at J, with 9 bases in the middle. Germline assignment: CDR1 MNHNY and CDR2 SVGAGI (reference sequence). In DNA, the CDR3 is TGTGCCAGCAGTTACACCAGGGACAGCAATCAGCCCCAGCATTTT. Encoded protein: CASSYTRDSNQPQHF.